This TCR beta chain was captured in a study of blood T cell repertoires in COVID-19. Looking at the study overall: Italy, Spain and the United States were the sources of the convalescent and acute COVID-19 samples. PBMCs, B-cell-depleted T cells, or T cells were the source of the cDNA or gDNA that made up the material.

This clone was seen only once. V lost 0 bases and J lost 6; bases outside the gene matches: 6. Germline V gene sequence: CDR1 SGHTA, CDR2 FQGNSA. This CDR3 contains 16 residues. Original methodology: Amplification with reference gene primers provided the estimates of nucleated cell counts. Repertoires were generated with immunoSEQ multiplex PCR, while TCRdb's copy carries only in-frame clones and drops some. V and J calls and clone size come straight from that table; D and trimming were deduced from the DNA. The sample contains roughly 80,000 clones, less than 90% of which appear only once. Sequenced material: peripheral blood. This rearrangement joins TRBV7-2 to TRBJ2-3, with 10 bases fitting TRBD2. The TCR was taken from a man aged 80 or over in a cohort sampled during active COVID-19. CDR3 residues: CASSLAELAGVDTQYF. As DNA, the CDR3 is TGTGCCAGCAGCTTAGCGGAGCTAGCGGGGGTGGATACGCAGTATTTT.